One and the same sample provided the 28 T cell receptor beta chains below, sequenced in a study of CXCR3-negative and CXCR3-positive naive CD8 T cells. Their antigens are not known. Study-wide points: CXCR3-positive naive cells had TRB CDR3s that were more hydrophobic than CXCR3-negative naive cells had.

Researchers prepared the TRB cDNA libraries using 5' RACE with UMI labels. TCRdb re-called the 5' RACE reads and gives one entry per CDR3 protein, without DNA. With tens of thousands of distinct CDR3 sequences in the sample, the ten largest clones hold almost 0.55%. What was sequenced was naive CXCR3+ CD8+ T cells from blood. Subset of the sample: CD45RO-CCR7+CD27+CD95- naive CD8+ T cells expressing CXCR3 (TNR3+). The receptors were sampled from a human donor in good health. Some clones in this sample may be carry-over from other donors' samples.

The CDR3 sequence: CASSFGRYEQYF. This chain links TRBV13 with TRBJ2-7. From germline, CDR1 is PRHDT and CDR2 FYEKMQ (reference sequence). The CDR3 runs to 12 residues. The entire variable domain, with the rest obtained from reference TRBV13 and TRBJ2-7, is as follows: AAGVIQSPRHLIKEKRETATLKCYPIPRHDTVYWYQQGPGQDPQFLISFYEKMQSDKGSIPDRFSAQQFSDYHSELNMSSLELGDSALYFCASSFGRYEQYFGPGTRLTVT.

This sequence joins TRBV7-9 and TRBJ1-1. This CDR3 is built from 15 residues. Per the germline V gene, CDR1 is SEHNR and CDR2 is FQNEAQ (reference sequence). CDR3 protein: CAYQPHMGANTEAFF.

The chain recombines TRBV4-1 with TRBJ2-5; the D call from TCRdb, TRBD2, cannot be confirmed without DNA. CDR1 is MGHRA, CDR2 YSYEKL, per germline. The CDR3 is 16 residues long. This chain's CDR3 is CASSPVLAGGGETQYF.

The rearrangement joins TRBV28 to TRBJ2-5. CDR1 is MDHEN, CDR2 SYDVKM, per germline. The CDR3 sequence is 15 residues long. The CDR3 sequence is CASSLYQMAQETQYF.

This chain links TRBV4-1 with TRBJ2-3; TCRdb's D gene call, TRBD1, goes unchecked for lack of DNA. Per the germline V gene, CDR1 is MGHRA and CDR2 is YSYEKL. The CDR3 sequence is 15 residues long. CDR3 region: CASSLRQAVTDTQYF.

The rearrangement links TRBV7-6 to TRBJ2-2; TCRdb selects TRBD2, and the lack of DNA leaves this call unchecked. The CDR3 extends over 12 amino acids. Germline lookup yields CDR1 SGHVS and CDR2 FNYEAQ. The chain's CDR3 is CASSPSIEELFF.

The V call is TRBV28, the J call TRBJ2-1; TCRdb gives TRBD1 as the D gene, but with no DNA this cannot be confirmed. CDR1 MDHEN and CDR2 SYDVKM come from the germline V gene. The CDR3 loop spans 14 amino acids. CDR3 protein: CATGQGAGRNEQFF.

The chain joins TRBV20-1 to TRBJ2-3; TCRdb's D call of TRBD1 is untestable without DNA. The CDR3 totals 13 residues. The V gene's germline CDR1 is DFQATT and CDR2 SNEGSKA (reference sequence). CDR3 in amino acids: CSALQGASDTQYF.

V is TRBV7-6 and J is TRBJ2-2. CDR3 size: 14 residues. The germline gives CDR1 SGHVS, CDR2 FNYEAQ. CDR3 residues: CASSLGPDTGELFF.

CDR3 residues: CASSQDRWGNTEAFF. The V and J genes are TRBV4-1 and TRBJ1-1. The CDR3 extends over 15 amino acids. Per the germline V gene, CDR1 is MGHRA and CDR2 is YSYEKL.

The V call is TRBV21-1, the J call TRBJ2-3. TRBV21-1 is deemed a pseudogene. The CDR3 runs to 14 residues. The CDR3 here is CASSKVAVTDTQYF.

This sequence joins TRBV28 and TRBJ2-7; TCRdb returns TRBD1, unconfirmable since there is no DNA. Germline assignment: CDR1 MDHEN and CDR2 SYDVKM. CDR3 length equals 14 residues. Here the CDR3 reads CASSLRGKPVKAYF. The whole variable domain, filled in from reference TRBV28 and TRBJ2-7, reads DVKVTQSSRYLVKRTGEKVFLECVQDMDHENMFWYRQDPGLGLRLIYFSYDVKMKEKGDIPEGYSVSREKKERFSLILESASTNQTSMYLCASSLRGKPVKAYFGPGTRLTVT.

The chain couples TRBV28 to TRBJ2-1; the D gene TCRdb calls, TRBD2, cannot be checked with no DNA. The CDR3 runs 16 residues. Looked up from germline, CDR1 is MDHEN and CDR2 is SYDVKM. The CDR3 is CASSLTSLSSYNEQFF.

The chain couples TRBV27 to TRBJ1-2; absent DNA, TCRdb's TRBD1 call cannot be checked. Germline loops: CDR1 MNHEY, CDR2 SMNVEV (reference sequence). The CDR3 has 15 amino acids. The CDR3 loop reads CASSETGFRSYGYTF.

This sequence joins TRBV5-6 and TRBJ2-1. Germline assignment: CDR1 SGHDT and CDR2 YYEEEE. The CDR3 totals 12 residues. The CDR3 protein is CASQTDHNEQFF.

The J gene is TRBJ2-1, the V gene TRBV20-1; the TCRdb D gene call, TRBD1, has no DNA to confirm it. Germline assignment: CDR1 DFQATT and CDR2 SNEGSKA (reference sequence). The CDR3 consists of 14 residues. Here the CDR3 reads CSARVAGVYNEQFF.

The rearrangement links TRBV28 to TRBJ1-5. The CDR3 totals 15 residues. Germline V gene sequence: CDR1 MDHEN, CDR2 SYDVKM. CDR3 region: CATLVVRSSNQPQHF.

The chain joins TRBV14 to TRBJ2-3; no DNA is available, so the TRBD2 call from TCRdb remains unchecked. Germline-derived CDR1 and CDR2 are SGHDN and FVKESK. This CDR3 region has 15 residues. CDR3 region: CASSQGLALSDTQYF.

The chain combines TRBV15 with TRBJ2-5; TCRdb picks TRBD1, but there is no DNA to check that call. CDR1 LNHNV and CDR2 YYDKDF come from the germline V gene (reference sequence). This CDR3 comprises 15 residues. The CDR3 protein is CATSAGDTGQETQYF.

The chain recombines TRBV28 with TRBJ2-6. CDR1 MDHEN and CDR2 SYDVKM come from the germline V gene. CDR3 length: 15 residues. CDR3: CASSLRPSGANVLTF.

The chain joins TRBV19 to TRBJ2-1; the TRBD1 assignment by TCRdb is unverifiable without DNA. Germline CDR1 and CDR2: LNHDA and SQIVND (reference sequence). The CDR3 totals 13 residues. Here the CDR3 reads CASKMSGEREQFF.

This chain connects TRBV7-8 to TRBJ2-3. Germline CDR1 and CDR2: SGHVS and FQNEAQ. There are 15 residues in the CDR3. CDR3: CASSLRLLSTDTQYF.

The V and J genes are TRBV29-1 and TRBJ2-7; no DNA is available, so the TRBD2 call from TCRdb remains unchecked. The CDR3 has 15 residues. Germline-derived CDR1 and CDR2 are SQVTM and ANQGSEA. The CDR3: CSVEGGSGSSYEQYF.

The chain uses TRBV20-1 and TRBJ2-7. The CDR3 is 14 amino acids. Germline-derived CDR1 and CDR2 are DFQATT and SNEGSKA (reference sequence). The CDR3 loop is CSAREEPNAYEQYF.

The rearrangement joins TRBV20-1 to TRBJ1-6; with no DNA, the TCRdb D assignment of TRBD1 cannot be verified. This CDR3 has 17 residues. CDR1 is DFQATT, CDR2 SNEGSKA, per germline (reference sequence). This CDR3 reads CSARDRGGEGVNSPLHF.

The chain employs TRBV25-1 and TRBJ2-2; the D call from TCRdb, TRBD1, cannot be confirmed without DNA. This CDR3 has 15 amino acids. Germline V gene lookup returns CDR1 MGHDK and CDR2 SYGVNS. The CDR3 loop reads CASSAWGGSTGELFF.

The rearrangement uses TRBV7-2 and TRBJ2-4; checking the TCRdb D call of TRBD1 is not possible without DNA. This CDR3 has 16 residues. Germline CDR1 reads SGHTA; CDR2 reads FQGNSA. CDR3 residues: CASSLEVWGAKNIQYF.

The V call is TRBV4-3, the J call TRBJ2-2. CDR3 length equals 14 residues. Per germline, CDR1 LGHNA and CDR2 YSLEER. CDR3 residues: CASSQDSVGGELFF.